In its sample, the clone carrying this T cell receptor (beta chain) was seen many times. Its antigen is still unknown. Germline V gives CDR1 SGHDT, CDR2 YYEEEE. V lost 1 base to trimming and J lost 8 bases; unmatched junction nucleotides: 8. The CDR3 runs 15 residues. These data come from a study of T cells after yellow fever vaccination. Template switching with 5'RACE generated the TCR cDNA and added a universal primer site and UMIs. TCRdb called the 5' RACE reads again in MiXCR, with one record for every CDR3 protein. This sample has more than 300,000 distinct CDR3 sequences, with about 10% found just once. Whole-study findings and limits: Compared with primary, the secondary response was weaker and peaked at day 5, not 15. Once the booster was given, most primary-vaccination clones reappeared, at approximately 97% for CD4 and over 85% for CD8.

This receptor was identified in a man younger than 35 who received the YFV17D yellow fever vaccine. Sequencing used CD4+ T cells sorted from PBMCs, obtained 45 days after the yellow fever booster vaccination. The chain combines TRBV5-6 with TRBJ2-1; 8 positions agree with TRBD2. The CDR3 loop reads CASSLRGSGGHEQFF. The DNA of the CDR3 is TGTGCCAGCAGCTTGAGGGGGAGCGGGGGTCATGAGCAGTTCTTC.